These T cell receptor beta chains were read from a single sample in a study of post-analysis software for immune sequencing data. TCRdb processed the PCR reads anew with MiXCR; each CDR3 protein has one entry. This table has 650,000 to 850,000 distinct CDR3 sequences, about 43% appearing once. The sequenced sample consisted of blood. These receptors originate from a girl between 5 and 17 years old with multiple sclerosis. Both conserved end residues are part of each CDR3. D genes are given only for firm matches. Clone size is given for some rows only: seen once, a few or many times, or a class if the clone is expanded.

v_call	clone_size	d_call	j_call	cdr3_nt	cdr3_aa
TRBV6-5	.	.	TRBJ1-2	TGTGCCAGCAGGGATTCGGGCTCGATCTATGGCTACACCTTC	CASRDSGSIYGYTF
TRBV10-3	few	.	TRBJ2-7	TGTGCCATCAGCCCGGTGGCGCCGAGCTCCTACGAGCAGTACTTC	CAISPVAPSSYEQYF
TRBV20-1	few	.	TRBJ2-5	TGCAGTGCCGCAGACAGTCTGTGGGAGACCCAGTACTTC	CSAADSLWETQYF
TRBV20-1	.	TRBD1	TRBJ1-5	TGCAGTGCTAGGCGGACAGGGGGCGGCAATCAGCCCCAGCATTTT	CSARRTGGGNQPQHF
TRBV24-1	few	TRBD2	TRBJ2-3	TGTGCCACCTCATTCGGACTAGCGGGAAGTCGTGATACGCAGTATTTT	CATSFGLAGSRDTQYF
TRBV4-2	.	.	TRBJ2-1	TGTGCCAGCAGCCAAGACATAGCTAATGAGCAGTTCTTC	CASSQDIANEQFF
TRBV6-6	few	.	TRBJ1-1	TGTGCCAGCAGGACGGGCCAGAACACTGAAGCTTTCTTT	CASRTGQNTEAFF
TRBV29-1	.	.	TRBJ2-3	TGCAGCGTTCTTAAGGATACGCAGTATTTT	CSVLKDTQYF
TRBV5-6	few	.	TRBJ2-1	TGTGCCAGCAGCTCCGTGAACAATGAGCAGTTCTTC	CASSSVNNEQFF
TRBV7-2	once	.	TRBJ1-3	TGTGCCAGCAGCCTACGGCCAGGCGGGACTGGAAACACCATATATTTT	CASSLRPGGTGNTIYF
TRBV27	few	.	TRBJ2-1	TGTGCCAGCAGTTCGACCCCCGGGGGACCCTACAATGAGCAGTTCTTC	CASSSTPGGPYNEQFF
TRBV28	.	TRBD1	TRBJ2-3	TGTGCCAGCTTTCCCCGCGGGACAGGGCTTGTGGATACGCAGTATTTT	CASFPRGTGLVDTQYF
TRBV6-2/TRBV6-3	.	TRBD2	TRBJ2-1	TGTGCCAGCAGCGATCCAAGAGTAGCGGGGCCGCACAATGAGCAGTTCTTC	CASSDPRVAGPHNEQFF
TRBV2	.	.	TRBJ2-1	TGTGCCAGCAGTGAACAGGGCGTCTCCTACAATGAGCAGTTCTTC	CASSEQGVSYNEQFF
TRBV15	few	.	TRBJ2-3	TGTGCCACCAGCAGCGACAACTCAGACCCCACAGATACGCAGTATTTT	CATSSDNSDPTDTQYF
TRBV6-6	.	TRBD1	TRBJ2-2	TGTGCCAGCAGTTCGTATGGACAGGGAGCCGGGGAGCTGTTTTTT	CASSSYGQGAGELFF
TRBV6-1	.	TRBD1	TRBJ2-1	TGTGCCAGCAGTGAAGTGTGGCAGGGGGTAAGGCATGAGCAGTTCTTC	CASSEVWQGVRHEQFF
TRBV27	.	TRBD1	TRBJ1-4	TGTGCCAGCAGTCATAACAGGGGAGCTAATGAAAAACTGTTTTTT	CASSHNRGANEKLFF
TRBV15	few	TRBD2	TRBJ2-7	TGTGCCACCAGCAGAGTTAGCGGGGGATCCTACGAGCAGTACTTC	CATSRVSGGSYEQYF
TRBV29-1	.	.	TRBJ1-1	TGCAGGGGACCCCTCCCAGGGAGGGTCACTGAAGCTTTCTTT	CRGPLPGRVTEAFF
TRBV28	.	.	TRBJ2-7	TGTGCCAGCAGTTTAAAAGACTCCCCATCCTACGAGCAGTACTTC	CASSLKDSPSYEQYF
TRBV27	.	.	TRBJ2-7	TGTGCCAGCAGTTTAAGGTCCAGGGCCGTTGGCTACGAGCAGTACTTC	CASSLRSRAVGYEQYF
TRBV12-3/TRBV12-4	.	TRBD2	TRBJ2-7	TGTGCCAGCAGTCCGTCGTTGGGACTAGCGGGAGACGAGCAGTACTTC	CASSPSLGLAGDEQYF
TRBV29-1	.	.	TRBJ2-1	TGCAGCGTTGTGGGCTCGGAAGGCTCGTCCTACAATGAGCAGTTCTTC	CSVVGSEGSSYNEQFF
TRBV6-1	.	TRBD2	TRBJ2-5	TGTGCCAGCAGGGAGCCGGGACTAGCGGGAACAGAGACCCAGTACTTC	CASREPGLAGTETQYF
TRBV27	few	.	TRBJ1-1	TGTGCCAGCAGTTTTCGGGTGCTCACTGAAGCTTTCTTT	CASSFRVLTEAFF
TRBV29-1	few	.	TRBJ2-1	TGCAGCGTTGCGGAGGGCAATGAGCAGTTCTTC	CSVAEGNEQFF
TRBV6-1	.	.	TRBJ1-2	TGTGCCAGCAGTGAAGTCAGAACCAGCTATGGCTACACCTTC	CASSEVRTSYGYTF
TRBV20-1	.	.	TRBJ2-1	TGCAGTGCTAGAGGGGACTCATACGAGCAGTTCTTC	CSARGDSYEQFF
TRBV4-2	.	.	TRBJ2-1	TGTGCCAGCAGCCAAGAACTTTTGGCTAGCTCCTACAATGAGCAGTTCTTC	CASSQELLASSYNEQFF
TRBV20-1	.	.	TRBJ2-2	TGCAGTGCACGCCGAAGGGGGGGAGGGCCTACGAACACCGGGGAGCTGTTTTTT	CSARRRGGGPTNTGELFF
TRBV27	.	.	TRBJ1-1	TGTGCCAGCAGTTCCGGGAGGGACACTGAAGCTTTCTTT	CASSSGRDTEAFF
TRBV29-1	few	TRBD1	TRBJ1-1	TGCAGCATACGGACAGGTGCGAACACTGAAGCTTTCTTT	CSIRTGANTEAFF
TRBV6-5	.	TRBD1	TRBJ2-4	TGTGCCAGCAGTCCGGGACAGCCAGGAAACATTCAGTACTTC	CASSPGQPGNIQYF
TRBV5-1	few	TRBD2	TRBJ2-7	TGCGCCAGCAGCTTGGTCGCTAGCGGGAGTTACGAGCAGTACTTC	CASSLVASGSYEQYF
TRBV12-3/TRBV12-4	few	.	TRBJ1-2	TGTGCCAGCAGTCCATATCTGGGACATGCCAAACCCCAGGGCTACACCTTC	CASSPYLGHAKPQGYTF
TRBV6-5	.	TRBD1	TRBJ2-7	TGTGCCAGCAGTTCACAGGGGGCGTTTGCCGAGCAGTACTTC	CASSSQGAFAEQYF
TRBV27	.	.	TRBJ2-2	TGTGCCAGCAGTTTATCTGTTTGGGGGGAGCTGTTTTTT	CASSLSVWGELFF
TRBV29-1	.	.	TRBJ2-3	TGCAGCGTTGCCGAGGGAGATACGCAGTATTTT	CSVAEGDTQYF
TRBV6-5	.	TRBD1	TRBJ2-7	TGTGCCAGCAGCACTTCTAGGGGGCCCTACGAGCAGTACTTC	CASSTSRGPYEQYF
TRBV7-3	.	TRBD2	TRBJ2-1	TGTGCCAGCAGCACAGGGACTAGCGGGAGGGCCAGTGAGCAGTTCTTC	CASSTGTSGRASEQFF
TRBV6-2/TRBV6-3	.	.	TRBJ1-6	TGTGCCAGCAGTTACGACCCTGTACCCCTCCACTTT	CASSYDPVPLHF
TRBV5-1	.	.	TRBJ2-3	TGCGCCAGCAGCCGTCCAGGGACGGTGGTTAGCACAGATACGCAGTATTTT	CASSRPGTVVSTDTQYF